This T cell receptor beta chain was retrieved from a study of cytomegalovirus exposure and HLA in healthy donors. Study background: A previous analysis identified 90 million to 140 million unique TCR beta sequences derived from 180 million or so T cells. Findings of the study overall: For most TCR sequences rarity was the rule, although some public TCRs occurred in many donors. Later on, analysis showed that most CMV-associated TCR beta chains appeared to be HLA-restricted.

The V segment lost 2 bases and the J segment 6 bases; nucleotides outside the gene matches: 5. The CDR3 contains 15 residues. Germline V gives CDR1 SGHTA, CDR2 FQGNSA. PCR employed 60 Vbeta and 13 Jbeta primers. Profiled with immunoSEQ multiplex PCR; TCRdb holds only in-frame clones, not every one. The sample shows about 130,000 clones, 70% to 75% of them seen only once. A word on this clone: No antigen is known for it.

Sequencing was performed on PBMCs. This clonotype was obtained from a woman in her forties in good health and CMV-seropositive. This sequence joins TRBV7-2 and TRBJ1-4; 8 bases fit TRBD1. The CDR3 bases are TGTGCCAGCAGCTTAAAGTCAGGGGGCGATGAAAAACTGTTTTTT. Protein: CASSLKSGGDEKLFF.